Following are 29 T cell receptor beta chains from one sample sequenced in a study of somatic reversion in DOCK8 deficiency (dated by TCRdb to 2019 to 2021). The method was multiplex PCR. This sample was sequenced with an Illumina MiSeq. One-step amplicon PCR with EuroClonality-NGS primers was used to generate TRB libraries from approximately 100 ng genomic DNA. TCRdb passed the public sequencing reads through fastp at Q25 and MiXCR, retaining productive beta sequences. Rows are combined by CDR3 protein, so each entry shows the most common genes and DNA. The sample table records approximately 4,100 distinct CDR3 sequences; approximately 24% of these occur just once. 9.1% of the sample is in the top ten clones. Input material: peripheral blood. The receptors here all came from a human donor in good health.

The rearrangement links TRBV6-6 to TRBJ1-5; D uncertain. Trimming stripped 2 bases from V and 4 bases from J, with 3 bases between. The germline CDR1 and CDR2 sequences are MNHNY and SVGAGI (reference sequence). There are 12 residues in the CDR3. The CDR3 region is CASSYRNQPQHF. The CDR3 region has the DNA TGTGCCAGCAGTTACAGAAATCAGCCCCAGCATTTT.

By its share, this clonotype is medium-sized. The V call is TRBV7-8, the J call TRBJ1-1; D gene unclear. CDR1 SGHVS and CDR2 FQNEAQ come from the germline V gene. Trimming removed 10 bases at V and 6 bases at J, with 15 bases between. The CDR3 extends over 12 amino acids. The CDR3 protein is CATYGEHAEAFF. CDR3 bases: TGTGCCACCTACGGAGAACATGCTGAAGCTTTCTTT.

This clonotype has a handful of counts. The rearrangement uses TRBV5-1 and TRBJ1-2, with D possibly matching TRBD1 (5 bases). CDR3 size: 15 residues. The V and J ends lost 0 bases and 0 bases respectively, with 9 bases between them. CDR1 is SGHRS, CDR2 YFSETQ, per germline. The CDR3 DNA reads TGCGCCAGCAGCTTGGGGGGGGTAGCTAACTATGGCTACACCTTC. This codes for CASSLGGVANYGYTF.

This clonotype is labeled medium-sized (0.01 to 0.1%). CDR3 in DNA: TGCGCCAGCAAAAGGACCCGTACTGAAGCTTTCTTT. Translated: CASKRTRTEAFF. This rearrangement joins TRBV10-1 to TRBJ1-1; no definite D call. Germline lookup yields CDR1 WNHNN and CDR2 SYGVQD (reference sequence). Trimming left V 7 bases short and J 5 bases short, with 11 bases between. The CDR3 loop spans 12 amino acids.

V is TRBV28 and J is TRBJ1-3; perhaps TRBD1 as D (5 bases). Per the germline V gene, CDR1 is MDHEN and CDR2 is SYDVKM. The CDR3 spans 17 residues. Trimming removed 6 bases at V and 0 bases at J, with 18 bases between. The CDR3 DNA reads TGTGCCAGCAGCTTCCGTCCGGGACGGTACTCTGGAAACACCATATATTTT. It specifies CASSFRPGRYSGNTIYF.

This chain uses TRBV10-3 with TRBJ2-1, with a tentative D call TRBD2 (6 bases). The V end was cut by 6 bases, the J end by 8 bases, with 20 bases between. CDR1 ENHRY and CDR2 SYGVKD come from the germline V gene. The CDR3 has 15 amino acids. CDR3 bases: TGTGCCATCAGCATCGTGGCGGGGTTTCTCCATGAGCAGTTCTTC. It specifies CAISIVAGFLHEQFF.

The rearrangement joins TRBV27 to TRBJ1-1, with TRBD1 matching over 7 bases. The J call may be faulty, since TRBJ1-6 better matches the DNA end. The germline V gene has CDR1 MNHEY and CDR2 SMNVEV (reference sequence). The CDR3 has 14 residues. As DNA, the CDR3 is TGTGCCAGCGGCACACAGGGGAGATACTCACCCCTCCACTTT. Translating gives CASGTQGRYSPLHF.

This clonotype turned up a few times. The chain couples TRBV4-1 to TRBJ1-1; D uncertain. The germline V gene has CDR1 MGHRA and CDR2 YSYEKL. V was shortened by 5 bases and J by 4 bases, with 11 bases between the two germline ends. The CDR3 runs 13 residues. DNA for the CDR3: TGCGCCAGCAGCTTCGGACGGACCACTGAAGCTTTCTTT. Translated, it gives CASSFGRTTEAFF.

By frequency in the sample, this clonotype is medium-sized. The gene calls are TRBV28 and TRBJ1-1; D might be TRBD1 (6 bases). This CDR3 has 12 amino acids. Germline values: CDR1 MDHEN, CDR2 SYDVKM. The V gene lost 6 bases and the J gene lost 7 bases, with 12 bases spanning the gap. Here the CDR3 DNA reads TGTGCCAGCAGGCAGGGGACCCGTGAAGCTTTCTTT. It codes for CASRQGTREAFF.

The J gene is TRBJ1-1, the V gene TRBV9, with D unclear. Germline CDR1 and CDR2: SGDLS and YYNGEE. The length of the CDR3 is 15 residues. Trimming took off 3 bases at V and 0 bases at J, with 12 bases between the two ends. The DNA for the CDR3 is TGTGCCAGCAGCGAGTGGGAAAAGCTGAACACTGAAGCTTTCTTT. It translates to CASSEWEKLNTEAFF.

This clonotype is termed large. This sequence joins TRBV28 and TRBJ2-2; possibly TRBD1 for D (5 bases). Per germline, CDR1 MDHEN and CDR2 SYDVKM. V was clipped by 3 bases and J by 4 bases, with 6 bases between them. There are 13 residues in the CDR3. CDR3 region: CASSFRGTGELFF. The CDR3 bases are TGTGCCAGCAGTTTTAGGGGCACCGGGGAGCTGTTTTTT.

This clonotype was found a few times. The rearrangement joins TRBV12-3 or TRBV12-4 to TRBJ1-3; D uncertain. Trimming shortened V by 5 bases and J by 0 bases, and 14 bases separated the two germline ends. CDR3 size: 16 residues. The chain's CDR3 is CASSPLWQSSGNTIYF. CDR3 DNA sequence: TGTGCCAGCAGTCCCCTTTGGCAGAGCTCTGGAAACACCATATATTTT.

There are a few counts of this clonotype. V gene TRBV5-1 combines with J gene TRBJ2-7, with a weak D call TRBD2 (5 bases). With 0 bases removed from V and 0 bases from J, the gap between germline ends came to 10 bases. This CDR3 has 15 amino acids. Per the germline V gene, CDR1 is SGHRS and CDR2 is YFSETQ. This chain's CDR3 is CASSLAAASSYEQYF. As DNA, the CDR3 is TGCGCCAGCAGCTTGGCAGCGGCCAGCTCCTACGAGCAGTACTTC.

This clonotype is medium-sized (0.01 to 0.1%) within its sample. DNA of the CDR3: TGTGCCAGCAGCTTAGTTCACGTCGTGGGGGAGCAGTACTTC. Its translation: CASSLVHVVGEQYF. The chain uses TRBV11-2 and TRBJ2-7; no firm D call. This CDR3 has 14 amino acids. Germline assignment: CDR1 SGHAT and CDR2 FQNNGV. V lost 1 base, J lost 7 bases, and 14 bases lay in between. Looking up the rest from reference TRBV11-2 and TRBJ2-7 gives the full variable domain: EAGVAQSPRYKIIEKRQSVAFWCNPISGHATLYWYQQILGQGPKLLIQFQNNGVVDDSQLPKDRFSAERLKGVDSTLKIQPAKLEDSAVYLCASSLVHVVGEQYFGPGTRLTVT.

This clonotype has a handful of counts. The chain is built from TRBV18 and TRBJ1-1; 7 nucleotides line up with TRBD1. The germline V gene has CDR1 KGHSH and CDR2 LQKENI. Unmatched junction bases numbered 10, after V lost 6 bases and J lost 3 bases. This CDR3 has 15 residues. CDR3 loop: CASSYNSDRDTEAFF. CDR3 DNA: TGTGCCAGCTCTTATAATTCCGACAGGGACACTGAAGCTTTCTTT.

This chain connects TRBV11-2 to TRBJ2-7, with TRBD1 matching 8 bases. Trimming removed 1 base from V and 3 bases from J; junction bases left unmatched: 2. Germline assignment: CDR1 SGHAT and CDR2 FQNNGV. The CDR3 runs to 14 residues. In nucleotides, the CDR3 is TGTGCCAGCAGCTTAGGGGACAGGAACTACGAGCAGTACTTC. It yields the protein CASSLGDRNYEQYF. Complete variable domain (other parts from reference TRBV11-2 and TRBJ2-7): EAGVAQSPRYKIIEKRQSVAFWCNPISGHATLYWYQQILGQGPKLLIQFQNNGVVDDSQLPKDRFSAERLKGVDSTLKIQPAKLEDSAVYLCASSLGDRNYEQYFGPGTRLTVT.

The V gene is TRBV27, the J gene TRBJ1-1; 8 bases match TRBD1. The J call may be wrong; the DNA end is better matched by TRBJ1-6. CDR3 length equals 15 residues. In germline, CDR1 is MNHEY, CDR2 SMNVEV (reference sequence). The DNA of the CDR3 is TGTGCCAGCAGCTTTTCCGGGACAGGATTAGCACCCCTCCACTTT. It yields the protein CASSFSGTGLAPLHF.

By share, this clonotype ranks as medium-sized (0.01 to 0.1%). The rearrangement links TRBV20-1 to TRBJ2-7; 7 positions match TRBD2. Losses at the gene ends were 4 bases for V and 3 bases for J; bases not matched to a gene: 12. Per the germline V gene, CDR1 is DFQATT and CDR2 is SNEGSKA (reference sequence). This CDR3 contains 15 residues. The CDR3 loop reads CSANLLESGVYEQYF. CDR3 bases: TGCAGTGCTAATCTACTCGAGAGCGGGGTCTACGAGCAGTACTTC.

This clonotype has more than one count but fewer than ten. This sequence joins TRBV5-6 and TRBJ2-2, with D possibly matching TRBD2 (5 bases). The CDR3 loop spans 14 amino acids. Trimming took 4 bases from V and 6 from J, leaving 13 bases between them. The V gene's germline CDR1 is SGHDT and CDR2 YYEEEE. CDR3 nucleotides: TGTGCCAGCAGCCACCCACTAGAACCCGGGGAGCTGTTTTTT. It translates to CASSHPLEPGELFF.

This clonotype rates as medium-sized. CDR3 loop: CASSLKDPPWGGRDEQYF. The CDR3 DNA follows: TGTGCCAGCAGCTTGAAGGACCCCCCATGGGGGGGTCGGGACGAGCAGTACTTC. The chain is built from TRBV5-6 and TRBJ2-7, with TRBD2 identical over 7 bases. V shed 1 base and J 5 bases; nucleotides not matched to a gene: 18. Germline loops: CDR1 SGHDT, CDR2 YYEEEE. This CDR3 region has 18 residues.

This clonotype is labeled medium-sized (0.01 to 0.1%). The chain combines TRBV12-3 or TRBV12-4 with TRBJ1-2; D unresolved. V was shortened by 1 base and J by 2 bases, with 11 bases between the two germline ends. CDR3 length equals 15 residues. CDR3 sequence reads: CASSLGLQTNYGYTF. The CDR3 nucleotides are TGTGCCAGCAGTTTAGGGTTGCAAACCAACTATGGCTACACCTTC.

V usage is TRBV3-1 and J usage is TRBJ2-7; D gene unclear. This CDR3 contains 11 residues. CDR1 and CDR2 (germline): LGHDT, YNNKEL (reference sequence). Trimming took 2 bases from V and 5 from J, leaving 4 bases between them. The CDR3 nucleotides read TGTGCCAGCAGCCAAAGCCACGAGCAGTACTTC. This codes for CASSQSHEQYF.

By sample share, this clonotype is medium-sized. This chain links TRBV7-9 with TRBJ1-2; 10 nucleotides agree with TRBD1. Looked up from germline, CDR1 is SEHNR and CDR2 is FQNEAQ (reference sequence). The ends lost 5 bases at V and 3 bases at J; junction bases unmatched: 3. The CDR3 has 14 amino acids. CDR3 region: CASSNGQGDYGYTF. CDR3 nucleotide sequence: TGTGCCAGCAGCAACGGACAGGGGGACTATGGCTACACCTTC.

This clonotype is medium-sized by share. This rearrangement joins TRBV30 to TRBJ1-6, with TRBD1 identical over 9 bases. The germline V gene encodes CDR1 GTSNPN and CDR2 SVGIG (reference sequence). Trimming at V came to 2 bases and at J to 8 bases, leaving 7 bases not matched to a gene. This CDR3 has 15 amino acids. CDR3 in amino acids: CAWSYPGQGHSPLHF. The CDR3, as DNA: TGTGCCTGGAGTTACCCGGGACAGGGCCATTCACCCCTCCACTTT.

This clonotype was detected only a few times. This rearrangement joins TRBV20-1 to TRBJ1-5; D is perhaps TRBD1 (6 bases). The CDR3 runs to 14 residues. Trimming stripped 4 bases from V and 3 bases from J, with 13 bases between. Looked up from germline, CDR1 is DFQATT and CDR2 is SNEGSKA (reference sequence). In DNA, the CDR3 is TGCAGTGCTACGCGAACAGGGTACAATCAGCCCCAGCATTTT. Translating gives CSATRTGYNQPQHF.

In this sample, this clonotype is medium-sized (0.01 to 0.1%). V gene TRBV11-2 combines with J gene TRBJ1-1; the match to TRBD1 covers 9 bases. Germline assignment: CDR1 SGHAT and CDR2 FQNNGV. V lost 6 bases to trimming and J lost 0 bases; unmatched junction nucleotides: 20. This CDR3 region has 20 residues. The CDR3 is CASSVHGTGTLVFMNTEAFF. The CDR3 nucleotides read TGTGCCAGCAGTGTACATGGGACAGGGACCTTAGTGTTCATGAACACTGAAGCTTTCTTT.

The V call is TRBV3-1, the J call TRBJ1-2; 9 bases are a match to TRBD1. This CDR3 is built from 15 residues. V dropped 4 bases and J dropped 3; count of bases not matched to a gene: 6. From germline, CDR1 is LGHDT and CDR2 YNNKEL (reference sequence). The CDR3 sequence: CASSPWDRVDYGYTF. The CDR3 region has the DNA TGTGCCAGCAGCCCCTGGGACAGGGTGGACTATGGCTACACCTTC.

Note on this clonotype: A much larger clone is a single base away; this may be a read error. This chain uses TRBV30 with TRBJ1-1, with D perhaps matching TRBD1 (6 bases). Germline values: CDR1 GTSNPN, CDR2 SVGIG (reference sequence). The CDR3 is made up of 11 amino acids. The DNA of the CDR3 is TGTACCTGGAGGGGGGTGAGTGAAGCTTTCTTT. This codes for CTWRGVSEAFF.

A word on this clonotype: A far more abundant clone sits one base away, making this likely a read error. The chain joins TRBV5-6 to TRBJ1-1, with TRBD1 matching 11 bases. The J call may be mistaken, given a closer DNA end match to TRBJ1-6. This CDR3 contains 16 residues. Germline V gene sequence: CDR1 SGHDT, CDR2 YYEEEE. The CDR3 DNA reads TGTGCCAGCAGCGCGGACAGGGGGCTGCCGTTTTCACCCCTCCACTTT. The encoded protein is CASSADRGLPFSPLHF.